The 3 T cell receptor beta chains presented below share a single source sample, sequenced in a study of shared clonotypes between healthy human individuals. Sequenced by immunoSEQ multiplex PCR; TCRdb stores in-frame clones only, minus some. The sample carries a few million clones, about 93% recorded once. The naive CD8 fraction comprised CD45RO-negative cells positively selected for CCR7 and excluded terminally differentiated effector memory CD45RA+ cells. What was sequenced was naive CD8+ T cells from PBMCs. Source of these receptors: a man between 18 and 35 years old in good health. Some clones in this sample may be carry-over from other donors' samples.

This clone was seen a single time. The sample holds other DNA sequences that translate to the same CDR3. The CDR3 DNA reads TGTGCCAGCAGCCCCGGACCAGGAGCTTTCTTT. Amino acid sequence: CASSPGPGAFF. The V gene is TRBV7-9, the J gene TRBJ1-1; D is undetermined. The germline CDR1 and CDR2 sequences are SEHNR and FQNEAQ (reference sequence). CDR3 length equals 11 residues. V lost 5 bases and J 10 bases, leaving 11 bases between the germline ends.

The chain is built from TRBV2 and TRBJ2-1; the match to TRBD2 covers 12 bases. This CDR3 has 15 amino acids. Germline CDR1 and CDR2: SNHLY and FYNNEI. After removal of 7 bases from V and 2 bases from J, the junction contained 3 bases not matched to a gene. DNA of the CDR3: TGTGCCAGCAAACTAGCGGGAGGCACCTACAATGAGCAGTTCTTC. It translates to CASKLAGGTYNEQFF. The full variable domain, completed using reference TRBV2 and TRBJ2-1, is EPEVTQTPSHQVTQMGQEVILRCVPISNHLYFYWYRQILGQKVEFLVSFYNNEISEKSEIFDDQFSVERPDGSNFTLKIRSTKLEDSAMYFCASKLAGGTYNEQFFGPGTRLTVL.

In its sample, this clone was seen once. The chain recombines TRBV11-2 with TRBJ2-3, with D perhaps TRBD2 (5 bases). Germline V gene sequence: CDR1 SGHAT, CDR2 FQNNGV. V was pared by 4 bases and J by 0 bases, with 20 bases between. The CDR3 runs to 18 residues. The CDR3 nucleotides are TGTGCCAGCAGCTCCTACCCCCCAGGAGGCACTAGCACAGATACGCAGTATTTT. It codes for CASSSYPPGGTSTDTQYF.